Below are 26 T cell receptor beta chains sequenced from a single sample in a study of neurological immune-mediated disorders. TCRdb called the 5' RACE reads again in MiXCR, with one record for every CDR3 protein. The sample has tens of thousands of distinct CDR3 sequences; around 5% are singletons. Specimen: PBMCs. The source of these receptors is a human donor with multiple sclerosis. The donor label of this sample is uncertain.

By share, this clonotype counts as medium-sized. The CDR3 DNA reads as TGCAGCGTTGAAGGGACAGACTACAATGAGCAGTTCTTC. Encoded protein: CSVEGTDYNEQFF. The genes are TRBV29-1 and TRBJ2-1; TRBD1 might be the D (6 bases). With 1 base removed from V and 3 bases from J, the gap between germline ends came to 7 bases. Looked up from germline, CDR1 is SQVTM and CDR2 is ANQGSEA. The CDR3 runs to 13 residues.

This clonotype was seen many times. The chain has TRBV10-2 and TRBJ1-2; D is unresolved. Germline lookup yields CDR1 WSHSY and CDR2 SAAADI. This CDR3 has 13 residues. With 3 bases removed from V and 4 bases from J, the gap between germline ends came to 9 bases. CDR3 residues: CASSERRTYGYTF. CDR3 coding DNA: TGCGCCAGCAGTGAACGGCGGACCTATGGCTACACCTTC.

This clonotype was found many times. This chain uses TRBV4-2 with TRBJ2-1; D gene unclear. V was shortened by 0 bases and J by 5 bases, with 11 bases between the two germline ends. Germline values: CDR1 LGHNA, CDR2 YNFKEQ. The CDR3 totals 15 residues. CDR3 nucleotide sequence: TGTGCCAGCAGCCAAGAACGTGGCGCACACAATGAGCAGTTCTTC. Translated: CASSQERGAHNEQFF.

This clonotype has a count of ten or more. The J gene is TRBJ2-7, the V gene TRBV4-2, with TRBD1 matching 7 bases. The CDR3 length is 13 residues. Unmatched junction bases numbered 6, after V lost 5 bases and J lost 5 bases. Germline values: CDR1 LGHNA, CDR2 YNFKEQ. CDR3 loop: CASSEGQNHEQYF. CDR3 nucleotides: TGTGCCAGCAGCGAGGGACAGAACCACGAGCAGTACTTC.

This clonotype was counted at least ten times. This sequence joins TRBV20-1 and TRBJ1-6; D is uncertain. There are 12 residues in the CDR3. Per germline, CDR1 DFQATT and CDR2 SNEGSKA (reference sequence). V was clipped by 6 bases and J by 9 bases, with 12 bases between them. CDR3 residues: CSAKTVGSPLHF. The CDR3 DNA sequence: TGCAGTGCAAAGACTGTCGGTTCACCCCTCCACTTT.

At least ten counts were recorded for this clonotype. The chain couples TRBV20-1 to TRBJ1-2, with TRBD1 as a possible D gene (6 bases). The CDR3 covers 14 residues. Germline lookup yields CDR1 DFQATT and CDR2 SNEGSKA (reference sequence). V was shortened by 0 bases and J by 5 bases, with 13 bases between the two germline ends. The CDR3, as DNA: TGCAGTGCTAGAGAAGTGCAGGGGAAATATGGCTACACCTTC. It is translated as CSAREVQGKYGYTF.

At least ten counts were recorded for this clonotype. V usage is TRBV5-5 and J usage is TRBJ2-7; D remains ambiguous. Germline V gene lookup returns CDR1 SGHKS and CDR2 YYEKEE (reference sequence). Trimming stripped 4 bases from V and 7 bases from J, with 9 bases between. The CDR3 is made up of 11 amino acids. DNA for the CDR3: TGTGCCAGCAGCACCCGAAGGGAGCAGTACTTC. This codes for CASSTRREQYF.

This clonotype was recorded at least ten times. The chain couples TRBV15 to TRBJ2-2; D unclear. This CDR3 spans 14 amino acids. Trimming stripped 5 bases from V and 1 base from J, with 8 bases between. Germline V gives CDR1 LNHNV, CDR2 YYDKDF (reference sequence). CDR3 sequence: CATSPLLNTGELFF. CDR3 nucleotides: TGTGCCACCAGCCCCCTCCTGAACACCGGGGAGCTGTTTTTT.

This clonotype was recorded many times. The rearrangement joins TRBV7-2 to TRBJ1-3; D is uncertain. This CDR3 is built from 11 residues. Germline CDR1 is SGHTA and CDR2 is FQGNSA. The V gene lost 0 bases and the J gene lost 7 bases, with 1 base spanning the gap. In DNA, the CDR3 is TGTGCCAGCAGCTTAGCCAACACCATATATTTT. Amino acids: CASSLANTIYF.

Ten or more counts support this clonotype. The chain is built from TRBV5-5 and TRBJ2-2; D ambiguous. CDR1 is SGHKS, CDR2 YYEKEE, per germline (reference sequence). Trimming took off 4 bases at V and 2 bases at J, with 12 bases between the two ends. The CDR3 contains 15 residues. DNA for the CDR3: TGTGCCAGCAGCATAGACTGGGGAAACACCGGGGAGCTGTTTTTT. As protein: CASSIDWGNTGELFF.

This clonotype was recorded many times. The chain couples TRBV5-1 to TRBJ1-2, with 12 bases matching TRBD1. The CDR3 sequence is 18 residues long. Trimming removed 3 bases from V and 3 bases from J; junction bases left unmatched: 12. Germline CDR1 SGHRS, CDR2 YFSETQ. CDR3 loop: CASSYSGTGGFFDYGYTF. The CDR3 DNA reads as TGCGCCAGCAGCTATTCCGGGACAGGGGGCTTTTTCGACTATGGCTACACCTTC.

This clonotype showed up many times. In nucleotides, the CDR3 is TGTGCCAGCAGCTGGGACAATGAGCAGTTCTTC. Amino acid sequence: CASSWDNEQFF. The chain couples TRBV7-6 to TRBJ2-1; D unclear. Germline values: CDR1 SGHVS, CDR2 FNYEAQ. CDR3 length equals 11 residues. V dropped 4 bases and J dropped 5 bases, with 3 bases sitting between them. Looking up the rest from reference TRBV7-6 and TRBJ2-1 gives the full variable domain: GAGVSQSPRYKVTKRGQDVALRCDPISGHVSLYWYRQALGQGPEFLTYFNYEAQQDKSGLPNDRFSAERPEGSISTLTIQRTEQRDSAMYRCASSWDNEQFFGPGTRLTVL.

The sample holds many counts of this clonotype. This chain joins TRBV24-1 and TRBJ2-1; TRBD2 matches 9 bases. Losses at the gene ends were 3 bases for V and 6 bases for J; bases not matched to a gene: 14. Germline CDR1 and CDR2: KGHDR and SFDVKD. CDR3 length: 18 residues. CDR3 DNA sequence: TGTGCCACCAGTGATCCCCGTGGGAATAGCGGGGGAACCAATGAGCAGTTCTTC. It encodes CATSDPRGNSGGTNEQFF.

This clonotype was seen repeatedly, ten times or more. The gene calls are TRBV27 and TRBJ1-2; no firm D call. The CDR3 is 14 amino acids. V dropped 6 bases and J dropped 6 bases, with 17 bases sitting between them. Germline assignment: CDR1 MNHEY and CDR2 SMNVEV (reference sequence). CDR3 in DNA: TGTGCCAGCAGAGCCCCGGGCCTCCCTCATGGCTACACCTTC. Amino acids: CASRAPGLPHGYTF.

This clonotype was seen repeatedly, ten times or more. The chain combines TRBV20-1 with TRBJ1-1; 8 bases fit TRBD1. This CDR3 has 13 residues. V was clipped by 4 bases and J by 3 bases; unmatched bases: 4. From germline, CDR1 is DFQATT and CDR2 SNEGSKA (reference sequence). CDR3 sequence (DNA): TGCAGTGCTATAGACAGGGGATACACTGAAGCTTTCTTT. Residues: CSAIDRGYTEAFF.

This clonotype was recorded at least ten times. This chain's CDR3 is CASSSGPEQDTQYF. The CDR3 nucleotides read TGCGCCAGCAGCTCCGGTCCAGAGCAAGATACGCAGTATTTT. The J gene is TRBJ2-3, the V gene TRBV5-1; D uncertain. The CDR3 loop spans 14 amino acids. Germline CDR1 and CDR2: SGHRS and YFSETQ. Trimming removed 3 bases at V and 5 bases at J, with 13 bases between. Looking up the rest from reference TRBV5-1 and TRBJ2-3 gives the full variable domain: KAGVTQTPRYLIKTRGQQVTLSCSPISGHRSVSWYQQTPGQGLQFLFEYFSETQRNKGNFPGRFSGRQFSNSRSEMNVSTLELGDSALYLCASSSGPEQDTQYFGPGTRLTVL.

Many counts were recorded for this clonotype. The chain combines TRBV7-6 with TRBJ2-3, with a weak D call TRBD1 (5 bases). Trimming cost V 6 bases and J 0 bases, with 13 bases left between them. The germline V gene has CDR1 SGHVS and CDR2 FNYEAQ. This CDR3 is built from 15 residues. The CDR3 DNA sequence: TGTGCCAGCAGTCCAGGGTTCACTAGCACAGATACGCAGTATTTT. It yields the protein CASSPGFTSTDTQYF. The full variable domain, rest sourced from reference TRBV7-6 and TRBJ2-3, is GAGVSQSPRYKVTKRGQDVALRCDPISGHVSLYWYRQALGQGPEFLTYFNYEAQQDKSGLPNDRFSAERPEGSISTLTIQRTEQRDSAMYRCASSPGFTSTDTQYFGPGTRLTVL.

This clonotype has a count of ten or more. The J gene is TRBJ1-2, the V gene TRBV7-9, with TRBD1 as a possible D gene (5 bases). Trimming removed 7 bases from V and 3 bases from J, with 15 bases in between. From germline, CDR1 is SEHNR and CDR2 FQNEAQ (reference sequence). CDR3 size: 14 residues. As DNA, the CDR3 is TGTGCCAGCACCAAACGGGGCAGGGACTATGGCTACACCTTC. Its protein is CASTKRGRDYGYTF.

This rearrangement joins TRBV5-1 to TRBJ2-1; TRBD2 agrees at 10 bases. Germline CDR1 is SGHRS and CDR2 is YFSETQ. V dropped 0 bases and J dropped 5; count of bases not matched to a gene: 5. This CDR3 contains 16 residues. The CDR3 sequence is CASSLGSGGAHNEQFF. The CDR3 DNA follows: TGCGCCAGCAGCTTGGGGAGCGGGGGGGCCCACAATGAGCAGTTCTTC.

The chain links TRBV20-1 to TRBJ1-5; the match to TRBD1 covers 8 bases. The length of the CDR3 is 15 residues. The junction had 4 bases not matched to a gene; V was cut back by 0 bases and J by 3 bases. Germline CDR1 DFQATT, CDR2 SNEGSKA (reference sequence). The CDR3 bases are TGCAGTGCTAGAGATCAGGGGGCCCTCAATCAGCCCCAGCATTTT. Translation: CSARDQGALNQPQHF.

This clonotype occurred many times. The CDR3: CSARPAEQGTNEKLFF. The CDR3 DNA reads TGCAGTGCTAGACCGGCCGAACAGGGGACTAATGAAAAACTGTTTTTT. This rearrangement joins TRBV20-1 to TRBJ1-4; 7 bases agree with TRBD1. This CDR3 is 16 amino acids long. Per the germline V gene, CDR1 is DFQATT and CDR2 is SNEGSKA (reference sequence). The ends lost 2 bases at V and 2 bases at J; junction bases unmatched: 8.

At least ten counts were recorded for this clonotype. The chain couples TRBV29-1 to TRBJ2-2, with D maybe TRBD1 (6 bases). CDR1 and CDR2 (germline): SQVTM, ANQGSEA. The CDR3 sequence is 14 residues long. The V and J ends lost 6 bases and 1 base respectively, with 12 bases between them. The CDR3 reads CSVGSGVNTGELFF. CDR3 nucleotides: TGCAGCGTAGGGTCAGGGGTGAACACCGGGGAGCTGTTTTTT.

This clonotype was observed at least ten times. The chain links TRBV9 to TRBJ2-1, with D possibly matching TRBD2 (6 bases). Germline lookup yields CDR1 SGDLS and CDR2 YYNGEE. V was cut by 0 bases and J by 8 bases, with 12 bases left in between. There are 14 residues in the CDR3. In nucleotides, the CDR3 is TGTGCCAGCAGCGTAGCGGTGCGCGGGGATGAGCAGTTCTTC. It is translated as CASSVAVRGDEQFF. The whole variable domain, remainder taken from reference TRBV9 and TRBJ2-1, is DSGVTQTPKHLITATGQRVTLRCSPRSGDLSVYWYQQSLDQGLQFLIQYYNGEERAKGNILERFSAQQFPDLHSELNLSSLELGDSALYFCASSVAVRGDEQFFGPGTRLTVL.

This clonotype was observed many times. The chain joins TRBV6-6 to TRBJ1-1, with no clear D. The CDR3 contains 13 residues. Germline V gene lookup returns CDR1 MNHNY and CDR2 SVGAGI (reference sequence). Deletions cut 8 bases from V and 1 base from J, with 11 bases between. CDR3 coding DNA: TGTGCCAGCGGCCCATGGAGGAACACTGAAGCTTTCTTT. Its protein product is CASGPWRNTEAFF.

This clonotype was counted at least ten times. The chain carries TRBV20-1 and TRBJ2-3; 7 nucleotides align to TRBD1. CDR1 and CDR2 (germline): DFQATT, SNEGSKA (reference sequence). This CDR3 has 12 residues. The trim removed 5 bases at V and 3 bases at J, leaving 2 bases unmatched. CDR3 in amino acids: CSAYRGTDTQYF. In nucleotides, the CDR3 is TGCAGTGCTTACAGGGGTACAGATACGCAGTATTTT.

This clonotype was recorded at least ten times. This sequence joins TRBV7-2 and TRBJ2-3; a possible D gene is TRBD2 (6 bases). The CDR3 spans 14 residues. V lost 5 bases, J lost 5 bases, and 14 bases lay in between. Per the germline V gene, CDR1 is SGHTA and CDR2 is FQGNSA. The CDR3 DNA reads as TGTGCCAGCAGCCCTTCTAGCGCCGGAGATACGCAGTATTTT. Translated: CASSPSSAGDTQYF.